This T cell receptor beta chain was obtained from a study of blood T cell repertoires in COVID-19 (dated by TCRdb to 2018 to 2021). In terms of the full investigation: Collaborator samples came from the United States, Italy and Spain and covered acute and convalescent phases of COVID-19. The material from the prospective study consisted of cDNA or gDNA derived from T cells, B-cell-depleted T cells, or PBMCs. Subjects who had been exposed to COVID-19, were actively infected with it, or had recovered from it provided the deeply sampled blood TCRbeta repertoires that made up the dataset. The repertoires were made available in a free public database intended to serve as a resource for research on the immune response to SARS-CoV-2. The samples were drawn from the first 160 participants of the ongoing ImmuneRACE study and from 1,254 subjects provided by 6 global collaborators. A de-identified subject ID, COVID-19 status, age in years and sex were almost always included in the sample metadata. Where available, HLA class I and class II types were taken from metadata supplied by the sample provider and were not determined by assay-based typing.

According to the germline V gene (reference sequence), CDR1 reads MNHEY and CDR2 reads SMNVEV. Reading from cysteine to phenylalanine, the CDR3 counts 15 amino acids. CDR3 DNA only is kept here, 45 bases in frame from base 1. The junction shows trimming of 4 bases on V and 4 bases on J, plus 14 bases between the germline ends. On this clone itself: The antigen this receptor binds is unknown. Nothing much larger sits one base from this clone, and base qualities are not available.

The immunoSEQ Assay, a bias-controlled multiplex PCR, was used to amplify TCRbeta CDR3 regions from genomic DNA. Concerning the study's data processing: The number of nucleated cells in each sample was estimated from the amplification of reference gene primers within the assay. To quantify the absolute abundance of each unique TCRbeta CDR3 rearrangement, sequence reads were collapsed and filtered. For each sample, productive Simpson clonality was calculated by taking the square root of Simpson's diversity index across productive rearrangements. TCRdb holds this immuneACCESS table with in-frame rearrangements only. Some clones are missing; in checked studies, unresolved V genes explain under half, and the rest has no known cause. The DNA gave D and trimming, while V, J and clone size come from that table. The sample records a few hundred thousand clones, around 88% of which are singletons. Roughly 9% of the sample rests with the top ten.

Enrolling through a virtual design, the prospective study's participants ranged in age from roughly 18 to 95 years and lived across approximately 25 United States geographic areas. Cohort assignment in the prospective study relied on participant-reported clinical history from a screening survey and a study questionnaire. ImmuneRACE Cohort 3 recovered participants were defined by two consecutive negative NP/OP PCR tests, healthcare professional clearance, or symptom resolution. In the prospective study, mobile phlebotomists collected whole blood, serum and a nasopharyngeal or oropharyngeal swab from each participant. Prospective study participants could optionally give additional blood draws and questionnaires over an approximately 2-month period. Before DNA extraction, prospective study blood samples were shipped either frozen or at room temperature. What the research found in general, with its limitations: How much clinical and demographic metadata was included differed by source and by participant, and the metadata was provided uncurated.

The V and J genes are TRBV27 and TRBJ1-3, with TRBD1 perhaps the D gene, on 6 matching bases. The TCR was taken from a middle-aged man who had recovered from COVID-19. Sequences were obtained from PBMCs or T cells enriched from blood (not recorded which). Here is the DNA: TGTGCCAGCAGTTCGTCCCGACAGGTCGGAAACACCATATATTTT. Translated, it reads CASSSSRQVGNTIYF.